These 21 T cell receptor beta chains originate from one sample sequenced in a study of human T cells and chemical hapten exposure. TCRdb redid the calling of the RACE reads with MiXCR, one entry per CDR3 protein. The profile shows about 350,000 distinct CDR3 sequences, around 5.5% of them singletons. Indicated time point: pre-sensitization, week 0. Treatment denoted: therapeutic diphenylcyclopropenone sensitization with weekly scalp DPC. This specimen consisted of whole blood, obtained in connection with sensitization to the hapten diphenylcyclopropenone (DPC). The receptors stem from a woman aged 18-29 years with alopecia areata. Some clones in this sample may be carry-over from other donors' samples.

This clonotype occurred many times. The chain has TRBV9 and TRBJ2-7, with D uncertain. CDR1 is SGDLS and CDR2 is YYNGEE in the germline V gene. The CDR3 is 12 residues long. Trimming stripped 3 bases from V and 3 bases from J, with 7 bases between. CDR3 DNA: TGTGCCAGCAGCGGCCAGAGCTACGAGCAGTACTTC. Encoded protein: CASSGQSYEQYF.

This sequence joins TRBV4-1 and TRBJ2-5; 8 positions match TRBD1. The CDR3 contains 15 residues. J gave up 2 bases and V 4 bases, and 6 bases lay outside the gene matches. Germline-derived CDR1 and CDR2 are MGHRA and YSYEKL. CDR3 amino acids: CASSPRDRLQETQYF. The CDR3 DNA sequence: TGCGCCAGCAGCCCCCGGGACAGGTTACAAGAGACCCAGTACTTC.

The chain is built from TRBV3-1 and TRBJ2-1; D not certain. Germline assignment: CDR1 LGHDT and CDR2 YNNKEL (reference sequence). V was trimmed by 2 bases and J by 6 bases, leaving 14 bases between them. The CDR3 has 15 amino acids. CDR3 amino acids: CASSQSYLGSNEQFF. The CDR3 nucleotides read TGTGCCAGCAGCCAATCATATCTAGGTTCCAATGAGCAGTTCTTC.

Ten or more counts support this clonotype. This chain uses TRBV5-1 with TRBJ2-3; TRBD2 is a possible D gene (6 bases). Germline assignment: CDR1 SGHRS and CDR2 YFSETQ. The V and J ends lost 2 bases and 10 bases respectively, with 17 bases between them. The CDR3 is 14 residues long. The CDR3 DNA is TGCGCCAGCAGCTTAGGGACTCCCGCCGAGTCGCAGTATTTT. Protein: CASSLGTPAESQYF.

This clonotype was counted only a few times. The chain carries TRBV12-3 or TRBV12-4 and TRBJ2-1, with 9 positions matching TRBD2. J gave up 7 bases and V 3 bases, and 22 bases lay outside the gene matches. The CDR3 length is 20 residues. The CDR3 DNA sequence: TGTGCCAGCAGTTTTCTCGGCAAAATTCTAGCGGGGACTGTCTGGAATGAGCAGTTCTTC. It encodes CASSFLGKILAGTVWNEQFF.

The V and J genes are TRBV7-9 and TRBJ2-1, with D perhaps matching TRBD1 (6 bases). Germline values: CDR1 SEHNR, CDR2 FQNEAQ (reference sequence). The V end lost 1 base, the J end lost 7 bases, and 17 bases lay between the germline ends. CDR3 size: 16 residues. CDR3 DNA sequence: TGTGCCAGCAGCTTAGTCTCTTGGGCTCAGGGGAATGAGCAGTTCTTC. Translation: CASSLVSWAQGNEQFF.

This clonotype was observed at least ten times. The chain uses TRBV7-2 and TRBJ1-2; D is undetermined. Trimming pared 3 bases from V and 4 bases from J, leaving 9 bases between. From germline, CDR1 is SGHTA and CDR2 FQGNSA. CDR3 size: 13 residues. CDR3 in amino acids: CASSFRFGYGYTF. DNA of the CDR3: TGTGCCAGCAGCTTCAGGTTTGGCTATGGCTACACCTTC.

V gene TRBV4-2 combines with J gene TRBJ1-3, with D possibly being TRBD1 (6 bases). V lost 0 bases to trimming and J lost 0 bases, with 12 bases between them. The germline gives CDR1 LGHNA, CDR2 YNFKEQ. This CDR3 has 17 residues. The DNA of the CDR3 is TGTGCCAGCAGCCAAGACGAAACAGGGAGCTCTGGAAACACCATATATTTT. Its translation: CASSQDETGSSGNTIYF.

In this sample, this clonotype turned up many times. The V and J genes are TRBV10-3 and TRBJ1-1, with D possibly matching TRBD1 (5 bases). The CDR3 consists of 16 residues. Germline-derived CDR1 and CDR2 are ENHRY and SYGVKD. Between the trimmed V and J ends, which lost 6 bases and 2 bases, there was a span of 19 bases. CDR3 in DNA: TGTGCCATCAGCCCGGGTCCAGGGAATGCTAACACTGAAGCTTTCTTT. This codes for CAISPGPGNANTEAFF.

This clonotype has ten or more counts. The genes are TRBV18 and TRBJ2-4; tentatively, D is TRBD1 or TRBD2 (5 bases each). V was trimmed by 3 bases and J by 4 bases, leaving 19 bases between them. This CDR3 comprises 17 residues. Germline V gives CDR1 KGHSH, CDR2 LQKENI. Here the CDR3 reads CASSPLAPGQLKNIQYF. The CDR3 nucleotides read TGTGCCAGCTCACCCCTCGCCCCGGGGCAGCTAAAAAACATTCAGTACTTC.

The chain couples TRBV7-3 to TRBJ1-6; D gene ambiguous. The CDR3 has 13 residues. V was trimmed by 6 bases and J by 4 bases, leaving 7 bases between them. Per germline, CDR1 SGHTA and CDR2 FQGTGA. The CDR3 spells CASRYRYNSPLHF. Here the CDR3 DNA reads TGTGCCAGCAGGTACCGGTATAATTCACCCCTCCACTTT.

In this sample, this clonotype turned up many times. The V call is TRBV5-1, the J call TRBJ1-3, with D uncertain. Germline V gives CDR1 SGHRS, CDR2 YFSETQ. This CDR3 has 12 residues. The V end was cut by 1 base, the J end by 14 bases, with 13 bases between. The CDR3 spells CASSLRRESLYF. The CDR3 nucleotides read TGCGCCAGCAGCTTGCGTCGTGAATCCTTATATTTT.

This clonotype was counted only a few times. The V call is TRBV2, the J call TRBJ2-7; 7 bases map to TRBD1. J gave up 2 bases and V 7 bases, and 5 bases lay outside the gene matches. The CDR3 is 13 amino acids. CDR1 SNHLY and CDR2 FYNNEI come from the germline V gene. The DNA for the CDR3 is TGTGCCAGCAAGGACAGGCTGACCTACGAGCAGTACTTC. Translation gives CASKDRLTYEQYF.

The chain carries TRBV7-6 and TRBJ2-2; possible D gene TRBD1, 6 bases. The CDR3 consists of 16 residues. The germline gives CDR1 SGHVS, CDR2 FNYEAQ. Trimming removed 3 bases from V and 4 bases from J, with 15 bases in between. CDR3 residues: CASSFTGFESTGELFF. CDR3 nucleotides: TGTGCCAGCAGCTTTACAGGGTTCGAGTCCACCGGGGAGCTGTTTTTT.

There are a few counts of this clonotype. V usage is TRBV6-5 and J usage is TRBJ2-2; 9 bases map to TRBD1. The germline V gene encodes CDR1 MNHEY and CDR2 SVGAGI. The CDR3 sequence is 16 residues long. V was clipped by 6 bases and J by 6 bases; unmatched bases: 11. The CDR3 spells CASRTNTGGRAGELFF. Written as DNA, the CDR3 is TGTGCCAGCAGGACTAATACAGGGGGCAGAGCCGGGGAGCTGTTTTTT.

This clonotype has at least ten counts. The chain couples TRBV3-1 to TRBJ2-7, with no clear D. This CDR3 spans 13 amino acids. Germline assignment: CDR1 LGHDT and CDR2 YNNKEL (reference sequence). Trimming left V 1 base short and J 3 bases short, with 7 bases between. In DNA, the CDR3 is TGTGCCAGCAGCCAAGCCCGGTACTACGAGCAGTACTTC. This encodes CASSQARYYEQYF.

This clonotype has a count of ten or more. DNA of the CDR3: TGTGCCACCAGTGAAGGATGGGGCGAGCAGTACTTC. Its translation: CATSEGWGEQYF. The chain recombines TRBV24-1 with TRBJ2-7, with D uncertain. This CDR3 has 12 amino acids. Germline CDR1 KGHDR, CDR2 SFDVKD. V lost 4 bases, J lost 6 bases, and 9 bases lay in between.

This clonotype was observed at least ten times. The chain couples TRBV6-2 or TRBV6-3 to TRBJ1-5, with D perhaps matching TRBD1 (5 bases). Looked up from germline, CDR1 is MNHEY and CDR2 is SVGEGT. V dropped 2 bases and J dropped 8 bases, with 16 bases sitting between them. The CDR3 contains 15 residues. CDR3 in DNA: TGTGCCAGCAGTTACGGGTCTGGGGGTTGGGAGCCCCAGCATTTT. Residues: CASSYGSGGWEPQHF.

This clonotype was detected only a few times. V is TRBV27 and J is TRBJ1-1; D gene uncertain. V lost 5 bases, J lost 2 bases, and 9 bases lay in between. CDR1 and CDR2 from the germline V gene are MNHEY and SMNVEV (reference sequence). This CDR3 is 13 amino acids long. The CDR3 sequence: CASSMGVNTEAFF. Here the CDR3 DNA reads TGTGCCAGCAGTATGGGAGTTAACACTGAAGCTTTCTTT.

This clonotype was seen only a few times. V gene TRBV25-1 combines with J gene TRBJ2-7, with D maybe TRBD1 (6 bases). Germline V gene sequence: CDR1 MGHDK, CDR2 SYGVNS. V lost 0 bases and J 10 bases, leaving 10 bases between the germline ends. This CDR3 region has 12 residues. The CDR3 loop reads CASSEYEGGQYF. CDR3 DNA sequence: TGTGCCAGCAGTGAATACGAAGGGGGTCAGTACTTC.

The genes are TRBV5-6 and TRBJ2-6, with no clear D. V was shortened by 8 bases and J by 2 bases, with 8 bases between the two germline ends. Germline lookup yields CDR1 SGHDT and CDR2 YYEEEE. CDR3 length: 13 amino acids. Here the CDR3 reads CASTDAGANVLTF. In DNA form, the CDR3 reads TGTGCCAGTACCGATGCTGGGGCCAACGTCCTGACTTTC.